The 18 T cell receptor beta chains presented below share a single source sample, sequenced in a study of blood T cell repertoires in COVID-19 (dated by TCRdb to about 2020). Library generation was performed with the immunoSEQ multiplex PCR assay. The table was pulled from immuneACCESS by TCRdb, which kept in-frame rearrangements only. Such tables lose some clones; where checked, under half of the loss comes from unresolved V genes, and the rest has no known cause. This sample is represented by about 98,000 clones; roughly 80% of them were singletons. 9.5% to 12% of the sample belongs to the ten largest clones. The sample comprised peripheral blood. These receptors originate from a woman older than 75 with acute or convalescent COVID-19.

The chain employs TRBV7-9 and TRBJ1-2, with 11 bases that match TRBD1. J lost 4 bases, V lost 3 bases, and 7 bases had no gene match. This CDR3 has 16 residues. CDR1 is SEHNR, CDR2 FQNEAQ, per germline (reference sequence). CDR3 nucleotide sequence: TGTGCCAGCAGCTTTGGGGCGGACAGGGGGCCCTATGGCTACACCTTC. As protein: CASSFGADRGPYGYTF. The full variable domain, with the rest looked up from reference TRBV7-9 and TRBJ1-2, is DTGVSQNPRHKITKRGQNVTFRCDPISEHNRLYWYRQTLGQGPEFLTYFQNEAQLEKSRLLSDRFSAERPKGSFSTLEIQRTEQGDSAMYLCASSFGADRGPYGYTFGSGTRLTVV.

This clone was seen once. The chain employs TRBV4-3 and TRBJ1-2, with D perhaps TRBD1 (5 bases). The CDR3 runs 15 residues. V was trimmed by 0 bases and J by 9 bases, leaving 17 bases between them. Germline V lookup: CDR1 LGHNA, CDR2 YSLEER. The CDR3 nucleotides are TGCGCCAGCAGCCAAGAAGTCCGCAGGGTGATAAGCTACACCTTC. Translated: CASSQEVRRVISYTF.

In the case of this clone: Other DNA variants within this sample encode the same CDR3. This chain links TRBV3-1 (or the pseudogene TRBV3-2) with TRBJ2-2; 8 bases map to TRBD2. The germline V gene encodes CDR1 LGHDT and CDR2 YNNKEL (reference sequence). This CDR3 spans 15 amino acids. V lost 4 bases to trimming and J lost 4 bases; unmatched junction nucleotides: 5. The CDR3 loop reads CASSPGGLATGELFF. The CDR3 DNA is TGTGCCAGCAGCCCGGGGGGGCTAGCCACCGGGGAGCTGTTTTTT.

The chain couples TRBV10-3 to TRBJ1-4; 7 bases align to TRBD1. The CDR3 covers 14 residues. Looked up from germline, CDR1 is ENHRY and CDR2 is SYGVKD. V gave up 5 bases and J gave up 5 bases; unmatched junction bases: 5. In nucleotides, the CDR3 is TGTGCCATCAGTCCCGGGACAGAGAATGAAAAACTGTTTTTT. This translates into CAISPGTENEKLFF.

This clone was detected once. This chain links TRBV5-4 with TRBJ2-2, with 10 positions matching TRBD1. The length of the CDR3 is 16 residues. Germline CDR1 SGHNT, CDR2 YYREEE (reference sequence). The V segment lost 4 bases and the J segment 3 bases; nucleotides outside the gene matches: 6. CDR3 DNA sequence: TGTGCCAGCAGCAGAGGACAGGGGGAATACACCGGGGAGCTGTTTTTT. The encoded protein is CASSRGQGEYTGELFF.

The gene calls are TRBV4-3 and TRBJ1-2; D perhaps matches TRBD1 (6 bases). The CDR3 is made up of 16 amino acids. The V end was cut by 2 bases, the J end by 7 bases, with 20 bases between. Germline values: CDR1 LGHNA, CDR2 YSLEER. The CDR3 DNA is TGCGCCAGCAGCCAACAACTCCGGGACCAGGGGTTTGGCTACACCTTC. Protein: CASSQQLRDQGFGYTF.

V gene TRBV19 combines with J gene TRBJ1-5; D not resolved. Trimming removed 1 base at V and 9 bases at J, with 10 bases between. Germline-derived CDR1 and CDR2 are LNHDA and SQIVND (reference sequence). The CDR3 totals 13 residues. The DNA of the CDR3 is TGTGCCAGTAGTATAGTTGGAGGGCGGCCCCAGCATTTT. Translating gives CASSIVGGRPQHF.

The genes are TRBV28 and TRBJ1-2; 8 bases map to TRBD1. This CDR3 has 16 amino acids. The V and J ends lost 4 bases and 5 bases, in that order; junction bases with no gene match: 12. Germline CDR1 MDHEN, CDR2 SYDVKM. The CDR3 bases are TGTGCCAGCAGTTCAGCCACAACAGGGGGGACTTATGGCTACACCTTC. It translates to CASSSATTGGTYGYTF.

The rearrangement uses TRBV11-3 and TRBJ1-1; a weak D match, TRBD1 (5 bases). CDR1 and CDR2 (germline): SGHNT, YENEEA. V lost 1 base to trimming and J lost 1 base, with 10 bases between them. CDR3 size: 15 residues. The CDR3 protein is CASSLGGGENTEAFF. The CDR3 DNA sequence: TGTGCCAGCAGCTTAGGGGGAGGGGAGAACACTGAAGCTTTCTTT.

The rearrangement joins TRBV19 to TRBJ1-1; D is undetermined. V lost 5 bases and J 0 bases, leaving 13 bases between the germline ends. Germline V gene sequence: CDR1 LNHDA, CDR2 SQIVND (reference sequence). The CDR3 contains 15 residues. In DNA, the CDR3 is TGTGCCAGTAGTCTCCAGGTAGACATGAACACTGAAGCTTTCTTT. The encoded protein is CASSLQVDMNTEAFF. Drawing the rest from reference TRBV19 and TRBJ1-1, the complete variable domain is DGGITQSPKYLFRKEGQNVTLSCEQNLNHDAMYWYRQDPGQGLRLIYYSQIVNDFQKGDIAEGYSVSREKKESFPLTVTSAQKNPTAFYLCASSLQVDMNTEAFFGQGTRLTVV.

This sequence joins TRBV29-1 and TRBJ1-2; maybe TRBD1 (6 bases). CDR3 length: 15 amino acids. The V end lost 7 bases, the J end lost 4 bases, and 22 bases lay between the germline ends. In germline, CDR1 is SQVTM, CDR2 ANQGSEA. This CDR3 is CSAGSGTGTSYGYTF. The CDR3 bases are TGCAGCGCTGGAAGCGGAACCGGGACAAGCTATGGCTACACCTTC.

This clone has only a few counts. One end of the junction does not line up with germline, which may come from a read error. The rearrangement links TRBV2 to TRBJ1-2; no clear D gene. The length of the CDR3 is 10 residues. CDR1 is SNHLY, CDR2 FYNNEI, per germline. The CDR3 spells CASSEALFRF. For the CDR3, the DNA is TGTGCCAGCAGTGAAGCACTGTTTCGGTTC.

The V gene is TRBV28, the J gene TRBJ2-1, with a possible D match to TRBD2 (5 bases). With 6 bases removed from V and 9 bases from J, the gap between germline ends came to 6 bases. This CDR3 comprises 10 residues. CDR1 MDHEN and CDR2 SYDVKM come from the germline V gene. CDR3 in amino acids: CASRRGEQFF. In nucleotides, the CDR3 is TGTGCCAGCAGACGGGGTGAGCAGTTCTTC.

The chain uses TRBV25-1 and TRBJ1-1; 7 nucleotides line up with TRBD1. The CDR3 covers 16 residues. V was pared by 4 bases and J by 7 bases, with 15 bases of the junction left unmatched. Germline V lookup: CDR1 MGHDK, CDR2 SYGVNS. The CDR3 protein is CASSGRQGTKSGEAFF. CDR3 coding DNA: TGTGCCAGCAGTGGTAGACAGGGAACGAAGTCGGGTGAAGCTTTCTTT.

The table lists this clone with a count of one. This rearrangement joins TRBV3-1 (or the pseudogene TRBV3-2) to TRBJ2-1, with D unclear. The CDR3 has 16 residues. The V end was cut by 1 base, the J end by 2 bases, with 12 bases between. Germline CDR1 reads LGHDT; CDR2 reads YNNKEL (reference sequence). The CDR3 spells CASSQGGVVTYNEQFF. CDR3 bases: TGTGCCAGCAGCCAAGGAGGCGTCGTCACCTACAATGAGCAGTTCTTC.

This chain uses TRBV7-2 with TRBJ2-5; 7 bases map to TRBD1. V dropped 6 bases and J dropped 3; count of bases not matched to a gene: 10. This CDR3 spans 15 amino acids. Per the germline V gene, CDR1 is SGHTA and CDR2 is FQGNSA. CDR3 in DNA: TGTGCCAGCAGACTTACAATGGGACAGAAAGAGACCCAGTACTTC. Protein sequence: CASRLTMGQKETQYF. The variable domain in full, completed from reference TRBV7-2 and TRBJ2-5, reads GAGVSQSPSNKVTEKGKDVELRCDPISGHTALYWYRQSLGQGLEFLIYFQGNSAPDKSGLPSDRFSAERTGGSVSTLTIQRTQQEDSAVYLCASRLTMGQKETQYFGPGTRLLVL.

The V and J genes are TRBV10-3 and TRBJ2-7; the match to TRBD2 covers 7 bases. CDR3 length: 15 residues. Germline V gene sequence: CDR1 ENHRY, CDR2 SYGVKD. The CDR3 DNA reads as TGTGCCACCCGAAGCGGGACTTCGTCTTCCTACGCGCAGTACGTC. This gives the protein CATRSGTSSSYAQYV.

The V gene is TRBV6-6, the J gene TRBJ2-7, with D possibly matching TRBD2 (7 bases). The CDR3 spans 16 residues. V shed 2 bases and J shed 4 bases, with 18 bases lying between them. Germline-derived CDR1 and CDR2 are MNHNY and SVGAGI (reference sequence). CDR3 sequence: CASSYNRMAGAYEQYV. The CDR3 DNA is TGTGCCAGCAGTTACAATCGGATGGCGGGGGCGTACGAGCAGTACGTC.